This T cell receptor beta chain was documented in a study of T-cell memory formation after mild COVID-19. General study points: Second-wave clones that peaked on day 37 lacked confirmed SARS-CoV-2 specificity.

With respect to this clonotype: Its antigen is unidentified.

5'RACE primed from the constant segment yielded TCR alpha and TCR beta cDNA libraries bearing sample barcodes and UMIs. One entry per CDR3 protein results from TCRdb running MiXCR on the 5' RACE reads. Of roughly 240,000 distinct CDR3 sequences listed, 15% to 20% are singletons. Germline assignment: CDR1 DFQATT and CDR2 SNEGSKA (reference sequence). This CDR3 has 13 residues. The V end was cut by 3 bases, the J end by 1 base, with 9 bases between. V usage is TRBV20-1 and J usage is TRBJ1-1; D perhaps matches TRBD1 (5 bases). The source is a man younger than 30 who had mild COVID-19 (a few samples of this study predate the infection). Cell type and time point are not known. Sequencing was done on a sample of PBMCs or a T cell subset sorted from them (not recorded which). This chain's CDR3 is CSARRGQNTEAFF. In DNA form, the CDR3 reads TGCAGTGCTAGGAGGGGTCAGAACACTGAAGCTTTCTTT.